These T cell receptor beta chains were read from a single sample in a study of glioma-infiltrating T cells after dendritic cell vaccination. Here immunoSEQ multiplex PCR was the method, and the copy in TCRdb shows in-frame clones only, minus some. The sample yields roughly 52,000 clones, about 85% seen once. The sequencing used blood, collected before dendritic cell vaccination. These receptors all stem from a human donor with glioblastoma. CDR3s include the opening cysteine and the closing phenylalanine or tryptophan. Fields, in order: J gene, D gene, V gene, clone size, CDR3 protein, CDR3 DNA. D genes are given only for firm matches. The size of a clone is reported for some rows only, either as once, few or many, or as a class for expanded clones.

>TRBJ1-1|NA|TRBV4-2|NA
CASSQGHRISTEAFF
TGTGCCAGCAGCCAAGGGCACAGGATATCTACTGAAGCTTTCTTT
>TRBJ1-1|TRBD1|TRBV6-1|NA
CASRMTGGNTEAFF
TGTGCCAGCAGGATGACAGGGGGTAACACTGAAGCTTTCTTT
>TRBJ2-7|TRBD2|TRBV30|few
CAWRGPSGTDEQYF
TGTGCCTGGAGGGGGCCTAGCGGGACCGACGAGCAGTACTTC
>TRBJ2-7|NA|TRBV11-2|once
CASSPQESYQALSYEQYF
TGTGCCAGCAGCCCCCAAGAGTCTTACCAGGCCCTCTCCTACGAGCAGTACTTC
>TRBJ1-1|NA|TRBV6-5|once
CASSYLVRGEAFF
TGTGCCAGCAGTTACTTGGTCAGGGGTGAGGCTTTCTTT
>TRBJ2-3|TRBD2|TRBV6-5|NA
CASSGLAGGSDTQYF
TGTGCCAGCAGCGGACTAGCGGGAGGATCAGATACGCAGTATTTT
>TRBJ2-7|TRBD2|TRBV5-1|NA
CASSRRASGSLTSYYEQYF
TGCGCCAGCAGCCGCCGGGCTAGCGGGAGTCTGACCTCATACTACGAGCAGTACTTC
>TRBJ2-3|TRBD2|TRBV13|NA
CASSLVLAVPPYTDTQYF
TGTGCCAGCAGCTTAGTACTAGCGGTCCCACCCTACACAGATACGCAGTATTTT
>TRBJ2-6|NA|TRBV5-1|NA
CASSLSGVGANVLTF
TGCGCCAGCAGCTTGTCGGGGGTCGGGGCCAACGTCCTGACTTTC
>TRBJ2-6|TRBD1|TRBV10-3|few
CAISLSGQSHSGANVLTF
TGTGCCATCAGCCTGTCGGGACAGAGTCACTCTGGGGCCAACGTCCTGACTTTC
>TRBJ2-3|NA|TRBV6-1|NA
CASSGQGGDTQYF
TGTGCCAGCAGTGGGCAGGGAGGAGATACGCAGTATTTT
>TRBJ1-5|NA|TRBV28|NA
CASSAGGMGNQPQHF
TGTGCCAGCAGTGCTGGGGGGATGGGCAATCAGCCCCAGCATTTT
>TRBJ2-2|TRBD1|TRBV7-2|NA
CASSSLAGTGVSGELFF
TGTGCCAGCAGCTCCCTGGCCGGGACAGGGGTTTCCGGGGAGCTGTTTTTT
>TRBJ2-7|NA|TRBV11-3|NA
CASSLDSGSGATYEQYF
TGTGCCAGCAGCTTAGATAGTGGGTCAGGCGCTACCTACGAGCAGTACTTC
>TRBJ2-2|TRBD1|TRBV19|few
CASIRTGRNTGELFF
TGTGCCAGTATTCGGACAGGGAGAAACACCGGGGAGCTGTTTTTT
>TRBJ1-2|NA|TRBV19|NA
CASSIGGRNYGYTF
TGTGCCAGTAGTATAGGGGGGCGCAACTATGGCTACACCTTC
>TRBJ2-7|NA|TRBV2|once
CASSALDSLSYEQYF
TGTGCCAGCAGTGCCCTGGACAGTTTATCCTACGAGCAGTACTTC
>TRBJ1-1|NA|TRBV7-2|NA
CASSPRRTDEAFF
TGTGCCAGCAGCCCTCGACGGACAGATGAAGCTTTCTTT
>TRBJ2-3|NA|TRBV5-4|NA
CASSTGVSTDTQYF
TGTGCCAGCAGCACCGGGGTTAGCACAGATACGCAGTATTTT
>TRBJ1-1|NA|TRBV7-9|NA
CASSLVGGVGTEAFF
TGTGCCAGCAGCTTAGTAGGAGGGGTAGGCACTGAAGCTTTCTTT
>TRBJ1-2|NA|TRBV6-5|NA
CASSYSRAANYGYTF
TGTGCCAGCAGTTACTCCAGGGCAGCTAACTATGGCTACACCTTC
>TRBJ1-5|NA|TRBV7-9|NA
CASSHSGGEGNQPQHF
TGTGCCAGCAGCCACTCCGGCGGGGAGGGCAATCAGCCCCAGCATTTT
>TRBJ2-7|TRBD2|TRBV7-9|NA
CASSLGLAGSYEQYF
TGTGCCAGCAGCTTAGGACTAGCGGGGTCCTACGAGCAGTACTTC
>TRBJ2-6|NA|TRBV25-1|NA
CASSGRDGVSGANVLTF
TGTGCCAGCAGTGGGAGGGACGGCGTCTCTGGGGCCAACGTCCTGACTTTC
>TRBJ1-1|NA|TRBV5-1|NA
CASSSGHQNTEAFF
TGCGCCAGCAGCTCGGGACACCAGAACACTGAAGCTTTCTTT
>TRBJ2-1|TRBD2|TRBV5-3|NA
CARSAGGPYNEQFF
TGTGCCAGAAGCGCGGGGGGACCCTACAATGAGCAGTTCTTC
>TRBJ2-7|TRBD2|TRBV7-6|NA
CASSYGLAGYEQYF
TGTGCCAGCAGCTACGGACTAGCGGGGTACGAGCAGTACTTC
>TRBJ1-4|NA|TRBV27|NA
CASSWAASNEKLFF
TGCGCCAGCAGTTGGGCAGCCTCTAATGAAAAACTGTTTTTT
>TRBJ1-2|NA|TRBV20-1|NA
CSARAVYGYTF
TGCAGTGCTAGAGCTGTCTATGGCTACACCTTC
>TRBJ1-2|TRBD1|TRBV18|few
CASSPGQGDRYTF
TGTGCCAGCTCACCGGGACAGGGTGATCGCTACACCTTC
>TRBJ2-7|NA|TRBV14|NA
CASSPPGVDSSYEQYF
TGTGCCAGCAGCCCCCCCGGAGTGGATAGCTCCTACGAGCAGTACTTC
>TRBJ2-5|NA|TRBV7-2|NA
CASKQGLETQYF
TGTGCCAGTAAGCAGGGACTGGAGACCCAGTACTTC